A selection of T cell receptor beta chains follows, all from one sample in a study of identical twins. One entry per CDR3 protein results from TCRdb running MiXCR on the 5' RACE reads. Here the sample spans under 300,000 distinct CDR3 sequences, 11% to 15% being singletons. The sample consisted of memory (CD45RO+) T cells sorted from blood. All receptors come from a woman aged 18-30 years in good health. CDR3s include the opening cysteine and the closing phenylalanine or tryptophan. Fields, in order: CDR3 length, V gene, J gene, D gene, clone size, CDR3 protein, CDR3 DNA. The D gene is left open where the match is weak. The listing skips clone size in some rows; elsewhere it reads once, few, many or a size class.

>13|TRBV14|TRBJ2-7|.|few
CASSQQGPYEQYF
TGTGCCAGCAGCCAACAGGGACCCTACGAGCAGTACTTC
>12|TRBV6-1|TRBJ2-1|TRBD2|.
CASGGRDNEQFF
TGTGCCAGTGGCGGGAGGGACAATGAGCAGTTCTTC
>14|TRBV29-1|TRBJ1-3|.|.
CSVRFPSTGNTIYF
TGCAGCGTTCGGTTCCCCAGTACTGGAAACACCATATATTTT
>17|TRBV11-2|TRBJ2-5|TRBD2|few
CASSSRAPTSGSGAQYF
TGTGCCAGCAGCTCTAGGGCCCCGACTAGCGGGAGTGGGGCCCAGTACTTC
>15|TRBV21-1|TRBJ1-2|.|few
CASRFRKGLGYGYTF
TGTGCCAGCAGGTTTAGGAAGGGCTTGGGCTATGGCTACACCTTC
>15|TRBV20-1|TRBJ2-2|.|few
CSARDPGRDTGELFF
TGCAGTGCTAGAGATCCCGGCAGGGACACCGGGGAGCTGTTTTTT
>16|TRBV20-1|TRBJ2-1|TRBD1|few
CSARDMSRGLYNEQFF
TGCAGTGCTAGAGATATGAGCAGGGGGCTTTACAATGAGCAGTTCTTC
>17|TRBV5-5|TRBJ2-3|.|many
CASSSLGSGARTDTQYF
TGTGCCAGCAGCTCACTAGGGTCCGGGGCCCGCACAGATACGCAGTATTTT
>17|TRBV20-1|TRBJ2-1|TRBD2|few
CSAVPGLAGGPYNEQFF
TGCAGTGCAGTACCGGGACTAGCGGGAGGGCCCTACAATGAGCAGTTCTTC
>11|TRBV29-1|TRBJ1-1|.|many
CSVVSNTEAFF
TGCAGCGTTGTGTCGAACACTGAAGCTTTCTTT
>16|TRBV12-3/TRBV12-4|TRBJ2-3|TRBD2|.
CARSKLLAGSTDTQYF
TGTGCCAGGAGCAAATTACTAGCGGGGAGCACAGATACGCAGTATTTT
>14|TRBV5-1|TRBJ2-7|.|few
CASSLWDTNAGQYF
TGCGCCAGCAGCTTGTGGGACACCAACGCGGGGCAGTACTTC
>11|TRBV20-1|TRBJ2-7|.|few
CSVIRSYEQYF
TGCAGTGTTATCAGATCCTACGAGCAGTACTTC
>14|TRBV6-1|TRBJ2-1|.|.
CASTQGGSYNEQFF
TGTGCCAGCACGCAGGGGGGCTCCTACAATGAGCAGTTCTTC
>16|TRBV11-2|TRBJ2-3|TRBD2|.
CASSLGEREGTDTQYF
TGTGCCAGCAGCTTAGGGGAGCGGGAAGGCACAGATACGCAGTATTTT
>14|TRBV2|TRBJ2-1|TRBD2|.
CASSQPGLANEQFF
TGTGCCAGCAGCCAGCCGGGACTAGCGAATGAGCAGTTCTTC
>16|TRBV6-1|TRBJ2-5|TRBD2|few
CASSEPGLAGQETQYF
TGTGCCAGCAGTGAGCCGGGACTAGCGGGCCAAGAGACCCAGTACTTC
>13|TRBV6-1|TRBJ2-5|.|.
CASRQGDRETQYF
TGTGCCAGCAGACAGGGTGACAGGGAGACCCAGTACTTC
>13|TRBV6-2/TRBV6-3|TRBJ2-7|.|few
CASSLPDDYEQYF
TGTGCCAGCAGTCTCCCCGATGACTACGAGCAGTACTTC
>12|TRBV3-1|TRBJ2-7|.|.
CASRLTGSEQYF
TGTGCCAGCCGACTCACAGGGAGCGAGCAGTACTTC
>11|TRBV6-5|TRBJ2-5|.|many
CASSYGETQYF
TGTGCCAGCAGTTACGGAGAGACCCAGTACTTC
>16|TRBV11-2|TRBJ2-3|TRBD2|.
CASSEPPAGGTDTQYF
TGTGCCAGCAGCGAGCCCCCAGCGGGGGGCACAGATACGCAGTATTTT
>15|TRBV20-1|TRBJ2-3|.|few
CSARDYRGGTDTQYF
TGCAGTGCTAGAGATTACAGGGGGGGAACAGATACGCAGTATTTT
>15|TRBV10-3|TRBJ2-3|TRBD2|many
CASSATSGPTDTQYF
TGTGCCTCCAGCGCAACTAGCGGACCCACAGATACGCAGTATTTT
>18|TRBV15|TRBJ1-1|.|.
CATSSPGSQQGSFTEAFF
TGTGCCACCAGCAGTCCGGGATCTCAGCAGGGATCTTTCACTGAAGCTTTCTTT
>16|TRBV5-1|TRBJ2-1|.|.
CASSLEGGGSGNEQFF
TGCGCCAGCAGCTTGGAGGGTGGGGGCTCAGGAAATGAGCAGTTCTTC
>15|TRBV7-2|TRBJ2-1|.|many
CASSSSPLPYNEQFF
TGTGCCAGCAGCTCAAGTCCCCTCCCCTACAATGAGCAGTTCTTC
>16|TRBV11-2|TRBJ2-3|.|few
CASSQIGGGFTDTQYF
TGTGCCAGCAGCCAAATCGGCGGAGGGTTCACAGATACGCAGTATTTT
>13|TRBV9|TRBJ1-2|.|.
CASSGVSFGGYTF
TGTGCCAGCAGCGGGGTATCCTTTGGGGGCTACACCTTC
>15|TRBV29-1|TRBJ1-2|.|few
CSVERHIGTKFTFLF
TGCAGCGTTGAAAGACATATCGGGACTAAGTTTACTTTCCTCTTC
>13|TRBV12-3/TRBV12-4|TRBJ2-7|.|.
CASSAGALYEQYF
TGTGCCAGCAGTGCAGGGGCCCTCTACGAGCAGTACTTC
>15|TRBV5-1|TRBJ2-1|.|few
CASSLGSGGANEQFF
TGCGCCAGCAGCTTGGGATCAGGGGGGGCAAATGAGCAGTTCTTC
>13|TRBV6-1|TRBJ2-1|TRBD1|.
CASSATGGIGQFF
TGTGCCAGCAGTGCGACAGGGGGCATCGGGCAGTTCTTC
>15|TRBV5-1|TRBJ2-3|.|few
CASSLGVAVTDTQYF
TGCGCCAGCAGCTTGGGGGTAGCGGTCACAGATACGCAGTATTTT
>14|TRBV24-1|TRBJ2-1|.|few
CATSRSQGSNEQFF
TGTGCCACCAGTCGGAGCCAAGGGAGCAATGAGCAGTTCTTC
>14|TRBV14|TRBJ2-7|.|many
CASSQEGSSYEQYF
TGTGCCAGCAGCCAAGAGGGTAGCTCCTACGAGCAGTACTTC
>14|TRBV9|TRBJ1-2|.|.
CASSAIAEGYGYTF
TGTGCCAGCAGCGCCATCGCTGAGGGGTATGGCTACACCTTC
>18|TRBV19|TRBJ2-6|.|.
CASSIVAGVHSGANVLTF
TGTGCCAGTAGTATAGTTGCAGGGGTCCACTCTGGGGCCAACGTCCTGACTTTC
>13|TRBV9|TRBJ1-1|.|many
CASSADQGIEAFF
TGTGCCAGCAGCGCCGACCAGGGGATTGAAGCTTTCTTT
>15|TRBV7-2|TRBJ2-1|.|.
CASSKRAARGNEQFF
TGTGCCAGCAGCAAAAGGGCAGCCCGAGGGAACGAGCAGTTCTTC
>15|TRBV2|TRBJ2-1|.|few
CASSEQYGSYNEQFF
TGTGCCAGCAGTGAACAGTACGGCTCCTACAATGAGCAGTTCTTC
>18|TRBV5-6|TRBJ2-1|TRBD2|few
CASSPRGLADRSYNEQFF
TGTGCCAGCAGCCCCAGGGGACTAGCGGATCGCTCCTACAATGAGCAGTTCTTC